These T cell receptor beta chains were read from a single sample in a study of blood T cell repertoires in COVID-19. Only in-frame clones appear in the TCRdb table, and some are missing; sequencing was by immunoSEQ multiplex PCR. The sample includes approximately 210,000 clones, 88% of them seen just once. Input material: peripheral blood. Source of these receptors: a man aged 40-49 years with acute or convalescent COVID-19. The CDR3 runs from the conserved cysteine through the conserved F or W. A D gene is named only where the DNA matches it firmly. Expanded clones get a size class; other rows say once, few or many, or leave the size out.

abundance: .; v_gene: TRBV7-9; j_gene: TRBJ2-3; d_gene: .; CDR3nt: TGTGCCAGCAGCCCAGGACAGCGCACAGATACGCAGTATTTT; CDR3aa: CASSPGQRTDTQYF
abundance: .; v_gene: TRBV2; j_gene: TRBJ2-2; d_gene: .; CDR3nt: TGTGCCAGCAGTGAAAGGGGTAAAACCGGGGAGCTGTTTTTT; CDR3aa: CASSERGKTGELFF
abundance: .; v_gene: TRBV19; j_gene: TRBJ1-1; d_gene: .; CDR3nt: TGTGCCAGTAGTAATGTTGCACAGGGAGAGGACACTGAAGCTTTCTTT; CDR3aa: CASSNVAQGEDTEAFF
abundance: .; v_gene: TRBV18; j_gene: TRBJ1-1; d_gene: TRBD1; CDR3nt: TGTGCCAGCTCACCAGACAGGGAAACTGAAGCTTTCTTT; CDR3aa: CASSPDRETEAFF
abundance: once; v_gene: TRBV29-1; j_gene: TRBJ1-2; d_gene: .; CDR3nt: TGCAGCGCGACTGGTAACTATGGCTACACCTTC; CDR3aa: CSATGNYGYTF
abundance: .; v_gene: TRBV30; j_gene: TRBJ2-2; d_gene: .; CDR3nt: TGTGCCTGGAGTGTCGGGGTCTTTGGGGCCGGGGAGCTGTTTTTT; CDR3aa: CAWSVGVFGAGELFF
abundance: .; v_gene: TRBV9; j_gene: TRBJ1-1; d_gene: .; CDR3nt: TGTGCCAGCAGCTCGCGGGGGGTGGCAGAAGCTTTCTTT; CDR3aa: CASSSRGVAEAFF
abundance: .; v_gene: TRBV7-9; j_gene: TRBJ2-2; d_gene: TRBD1; CDR3nt: TGTGCCAGCAGTCCACCTACAGGGGGGAACACCGGGGAGCTGTTTTTT; CDR3aa: CASSPPTGGNTGELFF
abundance: once; v_gene: TRBV7-8; j_gene: TRBJ2-2; d_gene: .; CDR3nt: TGTGCCAGCAGCTCCGCCCCAGGGTCGGCCGGGGAGCTGTTTTTT; CDR3aa: CASSSAPGSAGELFF
abundance: .; v_gene: TRBV28; j_gene: TRBJ1-2; d_gene: TRBD1; CDR3nt: TGTGCCAGCAAATTACCGGGAACAGGGGGCGCGGGCTACACCTTC; CDR3aa: CASKLPGTGGAGYTF
abundance: .; v_gene: TRBV13; j_gene: TRBJ2-5; d_gene: TRBD1; CDR3nt: TGTGCCAGCAGCCCATCACCAGGACAGGGGGAAGAGACCCAGTACTTC; CDR3aa: CASSPSPGQGEETQYF
abundance: .; v_gene: TRBV27; j_gene: TRBJ2-7; d_gene: TRBD2; CDR3nt: TGTGCCAGCAGTCTAGCGGGAGCATCCGGGAGGGAGTACTTC; CDR3aa: CASSLAGASGREYF
abundance: .; v_gene: TRBV11-2; j_gene: TRBJ1-2; d_gene: .; CDR3nt: TGTGCCAGCAGCTCAGGGGTAGGCTATGGCTACACCTTC; CDR3aa: CASSSGVGYGYTF
abundance: .; v_gene: TRBV3-1/TRBV3-2; j_gene: TRBJ2-5; d_gene: .; CDR3nt: TGTGCCAGCAGCCAAGAGGGGCTAGTTAAAGAGACCCAGTACTTC; CDR3aa: CASSQEGLVKETQYF
abundance: .; v_gene: TRBV2; j_gene: TRBJ2-7; d_gene: TRBD2; CDR3nt: TGTGCCAGCAGCGATACGGGGGGTGGGCAGTACTTC; CDR3aa: CASSDTGGGQYF
abundance: .; v_gene: TRBV11-2; j_gene: TRBJ1-1; d_gene: .; CDR3nt: TGTGCCAGCAGCTTAGTTATCGCAGGGAACACTGAAGCTTTCTTT; CDR3aa: CASSLVIAGNTEAFF
abundance: .; v_gene: TRBV5-1; j_gene: TRBJ2-1; d_gene: TRBD1; CDR3nt: TGCGCCAGCACCCGAGGGGGCGAGCAGTTCTTC; CDR3aa: CASTRGGEQFF
abundance: once; v_gene: TRBV19; j_gene: TRBJ1-5; d_gene: TRBD1; CDR3nt: TGTGCCAGTAGTATGCAGGGGGCTGTAGGCAATCAGCCCCAGCATTTT; CDR3aa: CASSMQGAVGNQPQHF
abundance: .; v_gene: TRBV5-5; j_gene: TRBJ2-7; d_gene: TRBD1; CDR3nt: TGTGCCAGCAGCTTCCGGACAGGGGTAAGCGAGCAGTACTTC; CDR3aa: CASSFRTGVSEQYF
abundance: .; v_gene: TRBV29-1; j_gene: TRBJ1-4; d_gene: .; CDR3nt: TGCAGCGTTCAAATAAGTGCAGGGGCGGGTGAAAAACTGTTTTTT; CDR3aa: CSVQISAGAGEKLFF
abundance: .; v_gene: TRBV7-9; j_gene: TRBJ2-2; d_gene: .; CDR3nt: TGTGCCAGCAGCTTACATTCGAACACCGGGGAGCTGTTTTTT; CDR3aa: CASSLHSNTGELFF
abundance: .; v_gene: TRBV29-1; j_gene: TRBJ1-2; d_gene: TRBD1; CDR3nt: TGCAGCACGAACGGACAGGGAAATGGCTACACCTTC; CDR3aa: CSTNGQGNGYTF
abundance: .; v_gene: TRBV28; j_gene: TRBJ1-6; d_gene: TRBD1; CDR3nt: TGTGCCAGCAGCCGACAGGGCCATAATTCACCCCTCCACTTT; CDR3aa: CASSRQGHNSPLHF
abundance: .; v_gene: TRBV11-2; j_gene: TRBJ2-3; d_gene: .; CDR3nt: TGTGCCAGCAGCTCCCAGCTGGGCGGGGACACAGATACGCAGTATTTT; CDR3aa: CASSSQLGGDTDTQYF
abundance: .; v_gene: TRBV5-1; j_gene: TRBJ2-1; d_gene: TRBD2; CDR3nt: TGCGCCAGCAGCTTGGGGGGAGGGCCGATGAATGAGCAGTTCTTC; CDR3aa: CASSLGGGPMNEQFF
abundance: .; v_gene: TRBV30; j_gene: TRBJ1-5; d_gene: .; CDR3nt: TGTGCCTGGAGTCGGGACACGGATTCGGTTCAGCCCCAGCATTTT; CDR3aa: CAWSRDTDSVQPQHF
abundance: .; v_gene: TRBV3-1/TRBV3-2; j_gene: TRBJ2-1; d_gene: TRBD2; CDR3nt: TGTGCCAGCAGCCAAGACTGGGGACTAGCGGGAGACAATGAGCAGTTCTTC; CDR3aa: CASSQDWGLAGDNEQFF
abundance: .; v_gene: TRBV9; j_gene: TRBJ1-2; d_gene: .; CDR3nt: TGTGCCAGCAGCCGCACAGGGAACTATGGCTACACCTTC; CDR3aa: CASSRTGNYGYTF
abundance: .; v_gene: TRBV5-1; j_gene: TRBJ2-5; d_gene: TRBD1; CDR3nt: TGCGCCAGCAGCCCTGCCCCGGGGACAGGGTTAGAGACCCAGTACTTC; CDR3aa: CASSPAPGTGLETQYF
abundance: .; v_gene: TRBV27; j_gene: TRBJ1-2; d_gene: .; CDR3nt: TGTGCCAGCAGTTTAACCGGGTTTGATGGCTACACCTTC; CDR3aa: CASSLTGFDGYTF
abundance: .; v_gene: TRBV5-1; j_gene: TRBJ1-1; d_gene: .; CDR3nt: TGCGCCAGCAGCTTGGCGAATTACAGGGCTGGCACTGAAGCTTTCTTT; CDR3aa: CASSLANYRAGTEAFF
abundance: .; v_gene: TRBV3-1/TRBV3-2; j_gene: TRBJ1-1; d_gene: TRBD1; CDR3nt: TGTGCCAGCAGCCAAGCAGGGGGCCCCTTCGCTTTCTTT; CDR3aa: CASSQAGGPFAFF
abundance: few; v_gene: TRBV27; j_gene: TRBJ2-7; d_gene: .; CDR3nt: TGTGCCAGCAGTTTCGCAGAAACCTACGAGCAGTACTTC; CDR3aa: CASSFAETYEQYF
abundance: .; v_gene: TRBV27; j_gene: TRBJ2-1; d_gene: .; CDR3nt: TGTGCCAGCAGCACAACCGCCCCCGACCCAGAGGCATCCTACAATGAGCAGTTCTTC; CDR3aa: CASSTTAPDPEASYNEQFF
abundance: .; v_gene: TRBV6-6; j_gene: TRBJ1-5; d_gene: .; CDR3nt: TGTGCCAGCAGAAATGCAGGGGTTATGGGCAATCAGCCCCAGCATTTT; CDR3aa: CASRNAGVMGNQPQHF
abundance: once; v_gene: TRBV27; j_gene: TRBJ1-5; d_gene: .; CDR3nt: TGTGCCAGCAGTTTAACCCTAGATCAGCCCCAGCATTTT; CDR3aa: CASSLTLDQPQHF
abundance: .; v_gene: TRBV6-5; j_gene: TRBJ1-2; d_gene: TRBD1; CDR3nt: TGTGCCAGCAGTTCATCAGGGGGCGACTATGGCTACACCTTC; CDR3aa: CASSSSGGDYGYTF
abundance: .; v_gene: TRBV5-1; j_gene: TRBJ2-1; d_gene: TRBD2; CDR3nt: TGCGCCAGCAGCTCCCGATATAGCGGGAGGGCCGAGGGGAATGAGCAGTTCTTC; CDR3aa: CASSSRYSGRAEGNEQFF
abundance: .; v_gene: TRBV6-2/TRBV6-3; j_gene: TRBJ2-7; d_gene: .; CDR3nt: TGTGCCAGCAGTTACTGGAGGAGGTCGGACTACGAGCAGTACTTC; CDR3aa: CASSYWRRSDYEQYF
abundance: .; v_gene: TRBV7-9; j_gene: TRBJ2-1; d_gene: .; CDR3nt: TGTGCCAGCAGCTCCCTAAACAATGAGCAGTTCTTC; CDR3aa: CASSSLNNEQFF
abundance: .; v_gene: TRBV28; j_gene: TRBJ2-2; d_gene: TRBD1; CDR3nt: TGTGCCAGCACGAGACAGGGTTTAGCCGGGGAGCTGTTTTTT; CDR3aa: CASTRQGLAGELFF
abundance: few; v_gene: TRBV5-4; j_gene: TRBJ1-3; d_gene: TRBD1; CDR3nt: TGTGCCAGCAGCACCCCGACAGGGTCGGACACCATATATTTT; CDR3aa: CASSTPTGSDTIYF
abundance: .; v_gene: TRBV9; j_gene: TRBJ2-7; d_gene: TRBD1; CDR3nt: TGTGCCAGCAGCGTAGATGGTGACAGGGGGGACGAGCAGTACTTC; CDR3aa: CASSVDGDRGDEQYF
abundance: once; v_gene: TRBV5-4; j_gene: TRBJ2-2; d_gene: TRBD2; CDR3nt: TGTGCCAGCAGCTTGGACCCTAGCGGGGGCCTGAACACCGGGGAGCTGTTTTTT; CDR3aa: CASSLDPSGGLNTGELFF
abundance: .; v_gene: TRBV30; j_gene: TRBJ1-1; d_gene: .; CDR3nt: TGTGCCTGGAGTGTACAAGGAGTCACTGAAGCTTTCTTT; CDR3aa: CAWSVQGVTEAFF
abundance: .; v_gene: TRBV5-1; j_gene: TRBJ1-5; d_gene: .; CDR3nt: TGCGCCAGCAGCACCCGTCACAGGGTCGGCAATCAGCCCCAGCATTTT; CDR3aa: CASSTRHRVGNQPQHF
abundance: .; v_gene: TRBV5-1; j_gene: TRBJ1-1; d_gene: TRBD1; CDR3nt: TGCGCCAGTCGACAGGGTCTGAACACTGAAGCTTTCTTT; CDR3aa: CASRQGLNTEAFF
abundance: .; v_gene: TRBV18; j_gene: TRBJ1-3; d_gene: .; CDR3nt: TGTGCCAGCTCACCACCGGGAGGAACTGGAAACACCATATATTTT; CDR3aa: CASSPPGGTGNTIYF
abundance: .; v_gene: TRBV5-1; j_gene: TRBJ1-1; d_gene: .; CDR3nt: TGCGCCAGCAGCTTGGACTCTATGAACACTGAAGCTTTCTTT; CDR3aa: CASSLDSMNTEAFF
abundance: .; v_gene: TRBV2; j_gene: TRBJ1-6; d_gene: TRBD1; CDR3nt: TGTGCCAGCAGACGGGACAGCGGAATTTATAATTCACCCCTCCACTTT; CDR3aa: CASRRDSGIYNSPLHF
abundance: .; v_gene: TRBV6-5; j_gene: TRBJ1-3; d_gene: TRBD1; CDR3nt: TGTGCCAGCAGATCACAGGGGTTAGGGGGAAACACCATATATTTT; CDR3aa: CASRSQGLGGNTIYF